This TCR beta chain was observed in a study of HIV-infected patients and healthy controls. TCRdb analysed the 5' RACE reads with MiXCR anew, one entry per CDR3 protein. The sample includes roughly 70,000 distinct CDR3 sequences, approximately 15% of them seen just once. The germline CDR1 and CDR2 sequences are SGHRS and YFSETQ. Between the trimmed V and J ends, which lost 0 bases and 6 bases, there was a span of 13 bases. This CDR3 is 16 amino acids long. This clonotype was detected only a few times. The clonotype was recovered from a human donor in good health. The sequencing input was CD4+ T cells from blood. The chain combines TRBV5-1 with TRBJ1-6, with D uncertain. CDR3: CASSLERDRANSPLHF. DNA of the CDR3: TGCGCCAGCAGCTTGGAAAGGGATCGCGCTAATTCACCCCTCCACTTT.